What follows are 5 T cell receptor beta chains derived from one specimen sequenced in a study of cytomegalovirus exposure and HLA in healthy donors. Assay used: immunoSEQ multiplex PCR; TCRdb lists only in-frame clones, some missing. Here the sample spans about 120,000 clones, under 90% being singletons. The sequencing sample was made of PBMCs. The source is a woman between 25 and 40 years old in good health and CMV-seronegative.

In DNA, the CDR3 is TGTGCCAGTAGTAAAGGACAGGGCGGTTCACCCCTCCACTTT. This translates into CASSKGQGGSPLHF. The chain recombines TRBV19 with TRBJ1-6; the match to TRBD1 covers 8 bases. CDR3 length: 14 amino acids. V dropped 4 bases and J dropped 9; count of bases not matched to a gene: 5. Germline V gene lookup returns CDR1 LNHDA and CDR2 SQIVND (reference sequence).

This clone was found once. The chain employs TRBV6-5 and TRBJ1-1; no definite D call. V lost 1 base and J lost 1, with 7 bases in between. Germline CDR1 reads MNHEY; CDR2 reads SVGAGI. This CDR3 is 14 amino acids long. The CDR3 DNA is TGTGCCAGCAGTTACTTCTCGGGGAACACTGAAGCTTTCTTT. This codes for CASSYFSGNTEAFF.

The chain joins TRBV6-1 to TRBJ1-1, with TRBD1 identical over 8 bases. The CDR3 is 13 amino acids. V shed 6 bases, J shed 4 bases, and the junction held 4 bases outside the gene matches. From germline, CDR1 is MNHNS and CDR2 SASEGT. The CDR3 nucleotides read TGTGCCAGCAGGCCTACAGGGGGCACTGAAGCTTTCTTT. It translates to CASRPTGGTEAFF.

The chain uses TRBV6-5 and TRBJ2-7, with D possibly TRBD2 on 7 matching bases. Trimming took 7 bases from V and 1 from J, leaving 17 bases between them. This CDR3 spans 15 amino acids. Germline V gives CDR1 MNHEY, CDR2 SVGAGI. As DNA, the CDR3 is TGTGCCAGCATCCTTACGAGGGGGGGATCCTACGAGCAGTACTTC. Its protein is CASILTRGGSYEQYF.

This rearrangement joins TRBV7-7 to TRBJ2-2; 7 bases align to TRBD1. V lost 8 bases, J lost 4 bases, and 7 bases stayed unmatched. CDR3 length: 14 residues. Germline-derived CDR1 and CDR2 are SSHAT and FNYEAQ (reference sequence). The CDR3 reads CASATGMATGELFF. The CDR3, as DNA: TGTGCCAGCGCGACAGGGATGGCCACCGGGGAGCTGTTTTTT.